This T cell receptor (beta chain) was captured in a study of shared clonotypes between healthy human individuals. Study results and limitations: Among donors, the sharing of clonotypes was expected to be influenced by sequencing depth.

The assay was immunoSEQ multiplex PCR, and TCRdb's table has in-frame clones only and misses some. The sample yields 2 million to 3 million clones, over 85% seen once. As to this clone: No antigen is known for it.

This CDR3 comprises 14 residues. Germline CDR1 reads LNHDA; CDR2 reads SQIVND (reference sequence). V lost 5 bases and J lost 6; bases outside the gene matches: 6. The chain couples TRBV19 to TRBJ2-3; 9 nucleotides align to TRBD2. This receptor was obtained from a young man in good health. Some clones in this sample may be carry-over from other donors' samples. The sample taken for sequencing was naive CD4+ T cells from PBMCs. Subset given: CD45RA+ positively selected. The CDR3 nucleotides are TGTGCCAGTAGTTTCGGCGGGAGGGCGGATACGCAGTATTTT. Protein sequence: CASSFGGRADTQYF.